These 20 T cell receptor beta chains were sequenced from one sample in a study of long-term antiretroviral therapy in people with HIV. An immunoSEQ assay, version v3.0, was performed at survey level. Profiling relied on immunoSEQ multiplex PCR, and the TCRdb table lists in-frame clones only, not all of them. The sample lists roughly 44,000 clones; 90% to 95% were seen once. The specimen was unsorted PBMCs, collected 3.7 years after starting antiretroviral therapy. These receptors all stem from a woman between 50 and 59 years old with HIV.

Worth noting for this clone: Mismatch with germline at one junction end may stem from a read error. The chain links TRBV15 to TRBJ2-5; possible D gene TRBD2, 7 bases. The CDR3 is 12 amino acids. From germline, CDR1 is LNHNV and CDR2 YYDKDF (reference sequence). DNA of the CDR3: TGTGCCACCAGCAGAGATGCGGGGGCCGTGAACTTC. Its protein product is CATSRDAGAVNF.

This clone came up a few times. The chain recombines TRBV19 with TRBJ2-2; no reliable D call. The CDR3 has 12 residues. Trimming took off 7 bases at V and 6 bases at J, with 9 bases between the two ends. The germline CDR1 and CDR2 sequences are LNHDA and SQIVND (reference sequence). In DNA form, the CDR3 reads TGTGCCAGTACAGATTTATCCGGGGAGCTGTTTTTT. It codes for CASTDLSGELFF.

This chain links TRBV5-4 with TRBJ2-7; 9 nucleotides match TRBD1. This CDR3 is 14 amino acids long. Germline values: CDR1 SGHNT, CDR2 YYREEE (reference sequence). Trimming at V came to 1 base and at J to 6 bases, leaving 5 bases not matched to a gene. CDR3 region: CASSLLGTGSEQYF. The CDR3 DNA is TGTGCCAGCAGCTTGCTTGGGACAGGGAGCGAGCAGTACTTC.

This chain connects TRBV7-9 to TRBJ1-6, with a tentative D call TRBD1 (5 bases). The germline gives CDR1 SEHNR, CDR2 FQNEAQ (reference sequence). V lost 10 bases and J lost 5, with 9 bases in between. The length of the CDR3 is 12 residues. The DNA for the CDR3 is TGTGCCATACAGGCTAATAATTCACCCCTCCACTTT. It encodes CAIQANNSPLHF.

The chain has TRBV5-1 and TRBJ1-1; no definite D call. Germline assignment: CDR1 SGHRS and CDR2 YFSETQ. V was clipped by 4 bases and J by 2 bases, with 6 bases between them. The CDR3 contains 12 residues. CDR3 sequence reads: CASSHGNTEAFF. The CDR3 coding sequence is TGCGCCAGCAGCCACGGAAACACTGAAGCTTTCTTT.

The chain uses TRBV5-1 and TRBJ1-2; D remains unclear. Per germline, CDR1 SGHRS and CDR2 YFSETQ. V was shortened by 7 bases and J by 6 bases, with 10 bases between the two germline ends. This CDR3 is built from 11 residues. The chain's CDR3 is CASGEFDGYTF. The DNA of the CDR3 is TGCGCCAGCGGGGAGTTCGATGGCTACACCTTC.

The chain recombines TRBV5-1 with TRBJ2-5; TRBD2 aligns across 8 bases. The CDR3 extends over 17 amino acids. Germline V CDR1 and CDR2: SGHRS, YFSETQ. V lost 0 bases, J lost 5 bases, and 12 bases stayed unmatched. In nucleotides, the CDR3 is TGCGCCAGCAGCTTGGTACGGGGGGGTGATGTTATGGAGACCCAGTACTTC. Translation: CASSLVRGGDVMETQYF. Full variable domain (outside the CDR3, taken from reference TRBV5-1 and TRBJ2-5): KAGVTQTPRYLIKTRGQQVTLSCSPISGHRSVSWYQQTPGQGLQFLFEYFSETQRNKGNFPGRFSGRQFSNSRSEMNVSTLELGDSALYLCASSLVRGGDVMETQYFGPGTRLLVL.

The chain combines TRBV4-2 with TRBJ1-2; D unresolved. V was pared by 4 bases and J by 3 bases, with 6 bases between. In germline, CDR1 is LGHNA, CDR2 YNFKEQ. This CDR3 spans 12 amino acids. The CDR3 region is CASSPGDYGYTF. The CDR3 DNA sequence: TGTGCCAGCAGCCCCGGTGACTATGGCTACACCTTC.

The gene calls are TRBV6-6 and TRBJ1-2, with 11 bases lining up with TRBD1. The CDR3 contains 15 residues. From germline, CDR1 is MNHNY and CDR2 SVGAGI (reference sequence). J gave up 6 bases and V 6 bases, and 9 bases lay outside the gene matches. CDR3 in DNA: TGTGCCAGCAGGGATTCGGCGGGACAGGGGGATGGCTACACCTTC. Protein: CASRDSAGQGDGYTF.

The genes are TRBV11-2 and TRBJ2-1; D might be TRBD1 or TRBD2, each matching 6 bases. This CDR3 comprises 16 residues. Trimming cost V 1 base and J 4 bases, with 14 bases left between them. Germline values: CDR1 SGHAT, CDR2 FQNNGV. CDR3 sequence reads: CASSLGRGHQYNEQFF. The DNA for the CDR3 is TGTGCCAGCAGCTTAGGACGGGGGCACCAATACAATGAGCAGTTCTTC.

This chain joins TRBV30 and TRBJ1-5, with D unresolved. CDR1 and CDR2 (germline): GTSNPN, SVGIG (reference sequence). V lost 2 bases, J lost 2 bases, and 16 bases lay in between. The CDR3 sequence is 16 residues long. The CDR3 region has the DNA TGTGCCTGGAGTAGGCGGTCGTTTCGAGGCAATCAGCCCCAGCATTTT. Encoded protein: CAWSRRSFRGNQPQHF.

J is TRBJ2-7 and V is TRBV28, with TRBD1 matching over 7 bases. CDR1 is MDHEN and CDR2 is SYDVKM in the germline V gene. CDR3 length equals 13 residues. Trimming removed 6 bases from V and 2 bases from J; junction bases left unmatched: 4. The CDR3 coding sequence is TGTGCCAGCAGCCCGGGACAGCCCTACGAGCAGTACTTC. Translating it yields CASSPGQPYEQYF.

The J gene is TRBJ2-3, the V gene TRBV19; 13 positions agree with TRBD2. This CDR3 region has 18 residues. The germline V gene encodes CDR1 LNHDA and CDR2 SQIVND (reference sequence). Trimming at V came to 5 bases and at J to 2 bases, leaving 10 bases not matched to a gene. CDR3 protein: CASSGYSGTSGDTDTQYF. The CDR3 DNA reads as TGTGCCAGTAGTGGCTACTCCGGGACTAGCGGGGACACAGATACGCAGTATTTT.

Only one count was recorded for this clone. The chain is built from TRBV5-1 and TRBJ2-3; 11 bases are shared with TRBD2. The CDR3 length is 16 residues. Unmatched junction bases numbered 8, after V lost 4 bases and J lost 4 bases. Per the germline V gene, CDR1 is SGHRS and CDR2 is YFSETQ. This CDR3 is CASSQTSGGRADTQYF. CDR3 in DNA: TGCGCCAGCAGCCAAACTAGCGGGGGAAGGGCAGATACGCAGTATTTT.

The V and J genes are TRBV6-5 and TRBJ1-1; a possible D gene is TRBD1 (5 bases). This CDR3 is built from 14 residues. Trimming stripped 6 bases from V and 1 base from J, with 12 bases between. CDR1 and CDR2 from the germline V gene are MNHEY and SVGAGI. In DNA, the CDR3 is TGTGCCAGCAGCAGTTTAGGACAGAACACTGAAGCTTTCTTT. It encodes CASSSLGQNTEAFF.

J is TRBJ1-4 and V is TRBV30; possible D gene TRBD1, 5 bases. The germline gives CDR1 GTSNPN, CDR2 SVGIG (reference sequence). The V and J ends lost 0 bases and 7 bases respectively, with 15 bases between them. The CDR3 runs 15 residues. This CDR3 is CAWSVVRGSGEKLFF. In nucleotides, the CDR3 is TGTGCCTGGAGTGTAGTCCGGGGGTCGGGTGAAAAACTGTTTTTT.

The V gene is TRBV6-1, the J gene TRBJ2-5, with 8 bases matching TRBD2. The length of the CDR3 is 15 residues. J gave up 5 bases and V 7 bases, and 12 bases lay outside the gene matches. Germline V gene lookup returns CDR1 MNHNS and CDR2 SASEGT. CDR3: CASTDAGGAWETQYF. CDR3 nucleotides: TGTGCCAGCACCGACGCGGGGGGTGCGTGGGAGACCCAGTACTTC.

The V and J genes are TRBV7-3 and TRBJ2-2; 8 bases match TRBD1. The trim removed 3 bases at V and 4 bases at J, leaving 7 bases unmatched. Germline V gene sequence: CDR1 SGHTA, CDR2 FQGTGA. CDR3 length equals 16 residues. The CDR3 sequence is CASSFGRGLGTGELFF. As DNA, the CDR3 is TGTGCCAGCAGCTTCGGCAGGGGGCTAGGCACCGGGGAGCTGTTTTTT.

In this sample, this clone turned up once. Distinct nucleotide sequences in the sample also encode this CDR3. The chain carries TRBV5-1 and TRBJ1-4, with unresolved D. The CDR3 loop spans 15 amino acids. Trimming took 4 bases from V and 0 from J, leaving 10 bases between them. Germline-derived CDR1 and CDR2 are SGHRS and YFSETQ. The CDR3: CASSPWTATNEKLFF. The CDR3 nucleotides are TGCGCCAGCAGCCCGTGGACGGCAACTAATGAAAAACTGTTTTTT.

V usage is TRBV20-1 and J usage is TRBJ1-1, with D hard to call. Germline loops: CDR1 DFQATT, CDR2 SNEGSKA (reference sequence). The CDR3 contains 11 residues. Trimming cost V 3 bases and J 2 bases, with 4 bases left between them. The CDR3 nucleotides read TGCAGTGCTAGTCCCAACACTGAAGCTTTCTTT. Amino acid sequence: CSASPNTEAFF.